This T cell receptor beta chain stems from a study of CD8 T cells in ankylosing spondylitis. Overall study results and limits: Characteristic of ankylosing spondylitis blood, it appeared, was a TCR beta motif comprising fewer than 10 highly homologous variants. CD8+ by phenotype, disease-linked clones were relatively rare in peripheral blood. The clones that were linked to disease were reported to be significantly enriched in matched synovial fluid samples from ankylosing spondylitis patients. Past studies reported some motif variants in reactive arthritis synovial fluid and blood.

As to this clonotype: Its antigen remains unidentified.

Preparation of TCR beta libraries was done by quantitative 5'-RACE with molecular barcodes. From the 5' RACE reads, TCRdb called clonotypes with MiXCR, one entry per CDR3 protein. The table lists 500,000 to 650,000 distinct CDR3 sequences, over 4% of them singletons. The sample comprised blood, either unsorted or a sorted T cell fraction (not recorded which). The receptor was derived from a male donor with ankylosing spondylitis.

This CDR3 is CASSSRDGTDTQYF. CDR3 coding DNA: TGTGCCAGCAGCAGTAGGGACGGGACAGATACGCAGTATTTT. The V and J genes are TRBV11-3 and TRBJ2-3, with D perhaps TRBD1 or TRBD2 (5 bases each). Germline lookup yields CDR1 SGHNT and CDR2 YENEEA. The CDR3 is made up of 14 amino acids. V was pared by 5 bases and J by 3 bases, with 12 bases between. The full variable domain, completed using reference TRBV11-3 and TRBJ2-3, is EAGVVQSPRYKIIEKKQPVAFWCNPISGHNTLYWYLQNLGQGPELLIRYENEEAVDDSQLPKDRFSAERLKGVDSTLKIQPAELGDSAVYLCASSSRDGTDTQYFGPGTRLTVL.